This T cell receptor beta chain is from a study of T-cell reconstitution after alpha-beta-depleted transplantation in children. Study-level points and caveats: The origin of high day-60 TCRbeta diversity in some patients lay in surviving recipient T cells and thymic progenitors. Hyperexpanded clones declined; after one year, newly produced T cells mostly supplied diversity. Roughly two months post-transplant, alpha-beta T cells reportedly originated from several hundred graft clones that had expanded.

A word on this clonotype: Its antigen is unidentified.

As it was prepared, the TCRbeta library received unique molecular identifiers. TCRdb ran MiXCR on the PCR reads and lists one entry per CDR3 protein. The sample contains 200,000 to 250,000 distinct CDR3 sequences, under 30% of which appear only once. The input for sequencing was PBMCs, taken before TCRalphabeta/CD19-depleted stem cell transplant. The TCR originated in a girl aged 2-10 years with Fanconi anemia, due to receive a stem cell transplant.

The CDR3: CASIPASGILFF. CDR3 sequence (DNA): TGTGCCAGCATTCCGGCTAGCGGGATCCTGTTTTTT. The J gene is TRBJ2-2, the V gene TRBV12-3 or TRBV12-4; 9 bases agree with TRBD2. J lost 14 bases, V lost 7 bases, and 8 bases had no gene match. The CDR3 sequence is 12 residues long.